The next 10 T cell receptor beta chains were all read from a single sample in a study of blood T cell repertoires in COVID-19. The assay was immunoSEQ multiplex PCR, and TCRdb's table has in-frame clones only and misses some. This table has about 42,000 clones, roughly three quarters appearing once. The sample consisted of peripheral blood. Receptors originate from a man aged 80 or over with acute or convalescent COVID-19.

There are a few counts of this clone. The CDR3 spells CASSSWGGTEAFF. CDR3 in DNA: TGTGCCAGCAGTTCCTGGGGGGGGACTGAAGCTTTCTTT. The chain combines TRBV6-5 with TRBJ1-1, with D possibly TRBD1 on 5 matching bases. CDR1 is MNHEY, CDR2 SVGAGI, per germline. This CDR3 is built from 13 residues. Trimming took off 4 bases at V and 5 bases at J, with 11 bases between the two ends.

On this clone: Since a much larger clone is just one base distant, this may be a read error. The rearrangement joins TRBV11-1 to TRBJ2-1; TRBD1 matches 9 bases. Germline loops: CDR1 SGHAT, CDR2 FQDESV (reference sequence). The CDR3 spans 15 residues. The V and J ends lost 1 base and 4 bases, in that order; junction bases with no gene match: 2. CDR3 sequence: CASSLDRGPYNEQFF. CDR3 nucleotides: TGTGCCAGCAGCTTAGACAGGGGGCCATACAATGAGCAGTTCTTC.

The genes are TRBV3-1 (or the pseudogene TRBV3-2) and TRBJ1-1, with unresolved D. The CDR3 spans 16 residues. The germline V and J ends were trimmed by 0 bases and 3 bases, with 14 bases remaining between them. Looked up from germline, CDR1 is LGHDT and CDR2 is YNNKEL (reference sequence). DNA for the CDR3: TGTGCCAGCAGCCAAGACGCCCCTCCGGGAGACACTGAAGCTTTCTTT. It translates to CASSQDAPPGDTEAFF.

V is TRBV9 and J is TRBJ2-5, with TRBD2 as a possible D gene (6 bases). Trimming cost V 0 bases and J 5 bases, with 14 bases left between them. CDR1 and CDR2 from the germline V gene are SGDLS and YYNGEE. This CDR3 region has 15 residues. CDR3 sequence (DNA): TGTGCCAGCAGCGTAGCCCCGGGAGCGCGGGAGACCCAGTACTTC. It is translated as CASSVAPGARETQYF.

This chain joins TRBV18 and TRBJ1-1; D not certain. V was clipped by 5 bases and J by 5 bases, with 6 bases between them. The length of the CDR3 is 11 residues. Germline assignment: CDR1 KGHSH and CDR2 LQKENI. CDR3 sequence (DNA): TGTGCCAGCTCAAGCGGGACTGAAGCTTTCTTT. This gives the protein CASSSGTEAFF.

J is TRBJ2-5 and V is TRBV5-4, with D possibly matching TRBD1 (6 bases). This CDR3 has 16 amino acids. CDR1 and CDR2 (germline): SGHNT, YYREEE (reference sequence). Trimming pared 4 bases from V and 4 bases from J, leaving 20 bases between. The CDR3 spells CASSGVGTQYLETQYF. The CDR3 DNA reads TGTGCCAGCAGCGGGGTAGGGACACAATATTTAGAGACCCAGTACTTC.

CDR3 nucleotide sequence: TGTGCCAGCAGCTTAGATAGCGGGAGAAACACCGGGGAGCTGTTTTTT. Its protein product is CASSLDSGRNTGELFF. The V and J genes are TRBV11-3 and TRBJ2-2; 9 bases fit TRBD2. V gave up 0 bases and J gave up 2 bases; unmatched junction bases: 1. The CDR3 is made up of 16 amino acids. Germline-derived CDR1 and CDR2 are SGHNT and YENEEA. The full variable domain, with the rest looked up from reference TRBV11-3 and TRBJ2-2, is EAGVVQSPRYKIIEKKQPVAFWCNPISGHNTLYWYLQNLGQGPELLIRYENEEAVDDSQLPKDRFSAERLKGVDSTLKIQPAELGDSAVYLCASSLDSGRNTGELFFGEGSRLTVL.

The CDR3 DNA reads as TGTGCCAGCGGATGGGGAGCTGGAGAGCAGTTCTTC. Encoded protein: CASGWGAGEQFF. This rearrangement joins TRBV2 to TRBJ2-1; D is perhaps TRBD2 (5 bases). This CDR3 is 12 amino acids long. Germline V gene sequence: CDR1 SNHLY, CDR2 FYNNEI. Between the trimmed V and J ends, which lost 8 bases and 10 bases, there was a span of 15 bases.

This sequence joins TRBV7-2 and TRBJ2-3, with D uncertain. CDR1 SGHTA and CDR2 FQGNSA come from the germline V gene. The CDR3 runs to 11 residues. V dropped 3 bases and J dropped 6 bases, with 4 bases sitting between them. The CDR3 nucleotides are TGTGCCAGCAGCTTCTCCGATACGCAGTATTTT. It specifies CASSFSDTQYF.

This clone turned up a few times. The chain is built from TRBV24-1 and TRBJ2-4, with D possibly being TRBD1 (8 bases). Germline CDR1 and CDR2: KGHDR and SFDVKD. This CDR3 has 15 residues. V was clipped by 2 bases and J by 8 bases, with 15 bases between them. CDR3: CATSDSRTGRDIQYF. The CDR3 DNA reads as TGTGCCACCAGTGATTCTCGGACAGGGAGGGACATTCAGTACTTC.